This T cell receptor beta chain originates from a study of T cell responses to AZD1222 COVID-19 vaccine. Generated by immunoSEQ multiplex PCR, the TCRdb table keeps only in-frame clones and is missing some. The sample lists 95,000 to 100,000 clones; about 90% were seen once. The CDR3 is made up of 16 amino acids. CDR1 and CDR2 from the germline V gene are LNHNV and YYDKDF (reference sequence). The V segment lost 5 bases and the J segment 3 bases; nucleotides outside the gene matches: 6. The rearrangement links TRBV15 to TRBJ2-7; TRBD2 aligns across 14 bases. Here the sequenced sample was peripheral blood, taken on day 0 of AZD1222 vaccination. The source is an adult in good health. CDR3 protein: CATSGGLAGGFYEQYF. CDR3 bases: TGTGCCACCAGCGGAGGACTAGCGGGAGGATTCTACGAGCAGTACTTC.